Below, one T cell receptor (beta chain) is given with its context. These data originate in a study of blood T cell repertoires in COVID-19. Study details: Acute and convalescent COVID-19 specimens originated in the United States, Italy and Spain. From T cells, B-cell-depleted T cells, or PBMCs came the material, which was cDNA or gDNA.

In the authors' methods: Nucleated cell number was recorded as an estimate derived from reference gene primer amplification. Generated by immunoSEQ multiplex PCR, the TCRdb table keeps only in-frame clones and is missing some. For V, J and clone size, that table is used; D and trimming come from the DNA. The table has roughly 31,000 clones, 86% seen once. Sequenced sample: peripheral blood. This TCR came from a human donor with active COVID-19. The donor label of this sample is uncertain.

The CDR3 nucleotides read TGCAGTGCTAGTCCAGGGGGCGCGTATAATTCACCCCTCCACTTT. This encodes CSASPGGAYNSPLHF. The chain uses TRBV20-1 and TRBJ1-6; 8 bases are a match to TRBD1. Losses at the gene ends were 3 bases for V and 4 bases for J; bases not matched to a gene: 5. The germline V gene encodes CDR1 DFQATT and CDR2 SNEGSKA (reference sequence). The CDR3 is 15 residues long.